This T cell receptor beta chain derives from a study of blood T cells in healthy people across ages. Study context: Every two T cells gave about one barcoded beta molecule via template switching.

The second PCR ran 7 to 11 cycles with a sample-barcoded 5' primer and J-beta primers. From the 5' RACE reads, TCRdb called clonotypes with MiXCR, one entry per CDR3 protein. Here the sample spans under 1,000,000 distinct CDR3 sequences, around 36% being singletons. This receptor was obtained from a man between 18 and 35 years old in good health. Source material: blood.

In nucleotides, the CDR3 is TGTGCCAGCAGCCGCGGGACTCACCAAGAGACCCAGTACTTC. This gives the protein CASSRGTHQETQYF. The chain recombines TRBV11-2 with TRBJ2-5, with D maybe TRBD2 (6 bases). Germline V gene sequence: CDR1 SGHAT, CDR2 FQNNGV. The CDR3 covers 14 residues. V dropped 5 bases and J dropped 0 bases, with 10 bases sitting between them. The full variable domain, in which reference TRBV11-2 and TRBJ2-5 provide the parts outside the CDR3, is EAGVAQSPRYKIIEKRQSVAFWCNPISGHATLYWYQQILGQGPKLLIQFQNNGVVDDSQLPKDRFSAERLKGVDSTLKIQPAKLEDSAVYLCASSRGTHQETQYFGPGTRLLVL.